This entry features one T cell receptor beta chain sequence. Its antigen is not known. The CDR3 is 14 amino acids. Trimming stripped 4 bases from V and 5 bases from J, with 15 bases between. The germline V gene encodes CDR1 SGHRS and CDR2 YFSETQ. The entry originates in a study of siplizumab effects on memory and regulatory T cells. Findings and limits, study-wide: Confirmatory evidence of suppressive function in proliferating siplizumab-culture Tregs was not obtained. The study found that siplizumab significantly reduced alloreactive sequences traceable to unstimulated CD4+ memory cells.

Data came from immunoSEQ multiplex PCR; TCRdb stores just in-frame clones and leaves some out. The sample shows 90,000 to 130,000 clones, roughly 89% of them seen only once. The source is a human donor in good health. V usage is TRBV5-1 and J usage is TRBJ2-5; tentatively, D is TRBD1 or TRBD2 (5 bases each). Source material: CD4+ T cells sorted from blood. The CDR3 DNA reads TGCGCCAGCAGCCGGGGACGGTCCCCCGAGACCCAGTACTTC. This gives the protein CASSRGRSPETQYF. Full variable domain (outside the CDR3, taken from reference TRBV5-1 and TRBJ2-5): KAGVTQTPRYLIKTRGQQVTLSCSPISGHRSVSWYQQTPGQGLQFLFEYFSETQRNKGNFPGRFSGRQFSNSRSEMNVSTLELGDSALYLCASSRGRSPETQYFGPGTRLLVL.